The rows below give T cell receptor beta chains drawn from one sample of a study of T-cell memory formation after mild COVID-19. TCRdb re-derived calls from the 5' RACE reads in MiXCR, one entry per CDR3 protein. The repertoire holds roughly 300,000 distinct CDR3 sequences, with 16% as singletons. Source material: PBMCs or a T cell subset sorted from them (not recorded which). Receptor source: a man aged 18 to 30 who had mild COVID-19 (a few samples of this study predate the infection). Cell type and time point are not known. Each CDR3 is given with its conserved first and last residue. The D gene is left open where the match is weak. Some rows mark clone size as missing; the rest say once, few, many or name a class of expanded clone.

CDR3 DNA	CDR3 protein	V gene	D gene	clone size	J gene
TGTGCCAGCAGTCACGGGACACTCCACTATGGCTACACCTTC	CASSHGTLHYGYTF	TRBV6-5	.	.	TRBJ1-2
TGTGCCTGGAGTAAACTGGGACTTTCGGCCGGGGAGCTGTTTTTT	CAWSKLGLSAGELFF	TRBV30	.	.	TRBJ2-2
TGTGCCACCAGCAGAGAACCACCAAGCTCCTACAATGAGCAGTTCTTC	CATSREPPSSYNEQFF	TRBV15	.	.	TRBJ2-1
TGTGCCAGCAGCGTGAGTTTAGAGGGGGCGCTGGGCAACTATGGCTACACCTTC	CASSVSLEGALGNYGYTF	TRBV9	TRBD1	.	TRBJ1-2
TGTGCCAGCAGCTTGGGTAGATCTGGGGCCAACGTCCTGACTTTC	CASSLGRSGANVLTF	TRBV7-9	.	.	TRBJ2-6
TGTGCCAGCAGCTTACGGGGACCCTACAATGAGCAGTTCTTC	CASSLRGPYNEQFF	TRBV7-2	.	.	TRBJ2-1
TGTGCCAGCTCCTTCGGGGGGTCTCCGAGTTACGAGCAGTACTTC	CASSFGGSPSYEQYF	TRBV5-4	TRBD2	.	TRBJ2-7
TGTGCCAGCAGCTTAGTGCCGGGCGCCTACACTGAAGCTTTCTTT	CASSLVPGAYTEAFF	TRBV7-2	.	few	TRBJ1-1
TGTGCCAGCAGCTGGGCTGAAGGGGCCAAAAACATTCAGTACTTC	CASSWAEGAKNIQYF	TRBV5-6	.	many	TRBJ2-4
TGTGCCAGCAGCCAGAGGCTCAATCAGCCCCAGCATTTT	CASSQRLNQPQHF	TRBV4-2	.	.	TRBJ1-5
TGTGCCAGCGCGCAGGGTCGGGTTTCGCGTACGCAGTATTTT	CASAQGRVSRTQYF	TRBV11-2	.	few	TRBJ2-3
TGTGCCAGCAGCTTAAACGGCGACGGGGGGAACTATGGCTACACCTTC	CASSLNGDGGNYGYTF	TRBV7-3	.	.	TRBJ1-2
TGCGCCAGCAGACCAGCAGCAGGGACGTACAATGAGCAGTTCTTC	CASRPAAGTYNEQFF	TRBV5-1	.	few	TRBJ2-1
TGCGCCAGCAGCTTTATCAGGGGGCGCAGCACAGATACGCAGTATTTT	CASSFIRGRSTDTQYF	TRBV5-1	TRBD1	.	TRBJ2-3
TGCAGCGTTGAAGGGGAGGGTAGCGGCAATGAGCAGTTCTTC	CSVEGEGSGNEQFF	TRBV29-1	TRBD2	few	TRBJ2-1
TGTGCCAGCATGGGACAGGGAGAAACTGAAGCTTTCTTT	CASMGQGETEAFF	TRBV7-9	TRBD1	.	TRBJ1-1
TGTGCCAGCAGCGTAGCTGGCGGGCTGCATCCTGAAGCTTTCTTT	CASSVAGGLHPEAFF	TRBV9	.	.	TRBJ1-1
TGTGCCAGCAGAAGGAGTACCCACAAGGATACGCAGTATTTT	CASRRSTHKDTQYF	TRBV7-9	.	.	TRBJ2-3
TGCAGTGCAGGGGACAGGGTGAGAAAGGAGACCCAGTACTTC	CSAGDRVRKETQYF	TRBV20-1	TRBD1	many	TRBJ2-5
TGCGCCAGCACAGGACGACGGCATGAAAAACTGTTTTTT	CASTGRRHEKLFF	TRBV4-1	.	many	TRBJ1-4
TGCAGCGTTGAAGATTATGTCCCGGGAAACACCATATATTTT	CSVEDYVPGNTIYF	TRBV29-1	.	few	TRBJ1-3
TGTGCCAGCAGCGCCGTTAGCGGCCCAGATGAGCAGTTCTTC	CASSAVSGPDEQFF	TRBV7-2	.	.	TRBJ2-1
TGTGCCAGCAGTTACTCGTCCAGGGGCCCCTACGAGCAGTACTTC	CASSYSSRGPYEQYF	TRBV6-5	.	.	TRBJ2-7
TGTGCCAGCAGCCCCGACAGGGATGGTGAGCAGTTCTTC	CASSPDRDGEQFF	TRBV5-6	TRBD1	many	TRBJ2-1
TGTGCCAGCAGCTTCGGGGGGTTCACAGATACGCAGTATTTT	CASSFGGFTDTQYF	TRBV13	TRBD2	.	TRBJ2-3
TGTGCCAGCAGCCAAGATAGAATGTATGGCTACACCTTC	CASSQDRMYGYTF	TRBV14	.	few	TRBJ1-2
TGTGCCAGCAGCCCACAGGGTTGGTCCTACAATGAGCAGTTCTTC	CASSPQGWSYNEQFF	TRBV7-3	.	.	TRBJ2-1
TGTGCCAGCAGCACGACAGGGTCCAGCACAGATACGCAGTATTTT	CASSTTGSSTDTQYF	TRBV7-9	TRBD1	.	TRBJ2-3
TGCGCCAGCAGCCAAGTAACCGTCAGTGTGACCCAGTACTTC	CASSQVTVSVTQYF	TRBV4-1	.	.	TRBJ2-5
TGTGCCAGCAGCGGGCGCTGGGGCCGGGGGCCCCAGCATTTT	CASSGRWGRGPQHF	TRBV25-1	.	few	TRBJ1-5
TGCGCCAGCAGCTTGGTCTTAGGGGAGACCCAGTACTTC	CASSLVLGETQYF	TRBV5-1	.	.	TRBJ2-5
TGTGCCAGCAGCTTTAGGACGGGGGCCGCTGAAGCTTTCTTT	CASSFRTGAAEAFF	TRBV7-9	.	.	TRBJ1-1
TGTGCCAGCAGCGAATTCGGACAGGGGAACACCGGGGAGCTGTTTTTT	CASSEFGQGNTGELFF	TRBV2	TRBD1	few	TRBJ2-2
TGTGCCAGCAGACTAGCGGGCAGGGCGCACTATGGCTACACCTTC	CASRLAGRAHYGYTF	TRBV27	.	few	TRBJ1-2
TGCGCCAGCAGCCTCGGGACAGGGCCCCGAGACACCATATATTTT	CASSLGTGPRDTIYF	TRBV4-3	TRBD1	few	TRBJ1-3
TGTGCCAGCAGCCAAGACGGTGGCTACACCTTC	CASSQDGGYTF	TRBV3-1	.	few	TRBJ1-2
TGTGCCAGCACCCTGGGGGGGGCGGGGGGCATCCCTGCCGGCGAGACCCAGTACTTC	CASTLGGAGGIPAGETQYF	TRBV5-4	TRBD2	.	TRBJ2-5
TGTGCCAGCAGTGGTCCTAGCGCCGGTGAGCAGTTCTTC	CASSGPSAGEQFF	TRBV2	.	.	TRBJ2-1
TGCAGTGCTAGAGGGGCTAGCGATACACAAGAGACCCAGTACTTC	CSARGASDTQETQYF	TRBV20-1	.	many	TRBJ2-5
TGTGCCAGCAGCTTGCTAGCGGGGGGCGGAGAGCAGTTCTTC	CASSLLAGGGEQFF	TRBV7-2	TRBD2	.	TRBJ2-1
TGTGCCAGCACCGAGACGGTAGGCCGGGACAGTAGCTCCTACAATGAGCAGTTCTTC	CASTETVGRDSSSYNEQFF	TRBV7-9	TRBD1	.	TRBJ2-1
TGCAGCGTTTGCCCCGGACGGAAGAACACTGAAGCTTTCTTT	CSVCPGRKNTEAFF	TRBV29-1	.	few	TRBJ1-1
TGCAGCGGCAGCTCCTACAATGAGCAGTTCTTC	CSGSSYNEQFF	TRBV29-1	.	few	TRBJ2-1
TGTGCCAGCAGTAGGGGACTGTCAACTACCTACGAGCAGTACTTC	CASSRGLSTTYEQYF	TRBV12-3/TRBV12-4	.	.	TRBJ2-7
TGCGCCAGCAGCCTAAGACAGGGCCGCAGGGCCGATCAGCCCCAGCATTTT	CASSLRQGRRADQPQHF	TRBV4-1	TRBD1	few	TRBJ1-5
TGTGCCAGCAGCGGGACCCAAGGGGCTAATGAAAAACTGTTTTTT	CASSGTQGANEKLFF	TRBV7-9	.	few	TRBJ1-4
TGTGCCAGCAGCTTGAGGGGGGATAACTATGGCTACACCTTC	CASSLRGDNYGYTF	TRBV7-6	.	few	TRBJ1-2
TGCGCCAGCAGCTCCCCTGATCTGGGCTCTGGGGCCAACGTCCTGACTTTC	CASSSPDLGSGANVLTF	TRBV4-3	.	.	TRBJ2-6
TGTGCCAGCAGCCAAGATGGGGGGTCAGATACGCAGTATTTT	CASSQDGGSDTQYF	TRBV14	.	few	TRBJ2-3
TGTGCCACCAGTGATCCGTGGGGGGCTGGGGAGACCCAGTACTTC	CATSDPWGAGETQYF	TRBV24-1	.	.	TRBJ2-5
TGTGCCAGCAGCCAAGGGGGGGAGACTGAAGCTTTCTTT	CASSQGGETEAFF	TRBV3-1	.	.	TRBJ1-1
TGTGCCAGCAGCCCCCTGACAGGGGCCTACGAGCAGTACTTC	CASSPLTGAYEQYF	TRBV11-2	TRBD1	few	TRBJ2-7
TGTGCCAGCAGCCGTACTTGGACAGCCATAGGCCCAGGTGAGCAGTTCTTC	CASSRTWTAIGPGEQFF	TRBV6-5	.	.	TRBJ2-1
TGTGCCAGCAGCGTCCCCCGGGACAGGGAAAATACGCAGTATTTT	CASSVPRDRENTQYF	TRBV7-9	TRBD1	few	TRBJ2-3
TGCAGTGCTAGAGACTCGCTCGGACTAGCGGGGAGGTATACGCAGTATTTT	CSARDSLGLAGRYTQYF	TRBV20-1	TRBD2	.	TRBJ2-3